This entry lists 19 T cell receptor beta chains sequenced from one sample in a study of CD8+ T cells in alopecia areata. In each case, RNA was isolated and then reverse transcribed into cDNA as the sequencing template. Using immunoSEQ multiplex PCR, the repertoire was profiled, and TCRdb retains in-frame clones only, with some absent. Altogether about 110,000 clones were found in the sample, and no singletons occur. Specimen: lesional skin. The receptors originated from a C3H/HeJ mouse with alopecia areata. MHC haplotype of the strain: H2-k.

About this clone: Germline and genes here are mouse. From the germline J gene comes the end of the CDR3, since the read stops 4 residues before it. The V call is TRBV5, the J call TRBJ1-4, with D unclear. V lost 3 bases and J 0 bases, leaving 8 bases between the germline ends. CDR1 LGHNA and CDR2 YNLKQL come from the germline V gene (reference sequence). The CDR3 is made up of 15 amino acids. The DNA read from the CDR3 is TGTGCCAGCAGCCAGGACTTCTTTTCCAACGAA. This codes for CASSQDFFSNE. The whole CDR3 is CASSQDFFSNERLFF.

Concerning this clone itself: Germline and genes here are mouse. The read ends 4 residues shy of where the CDR3 ends; the end is completed using the germline J gene. This chain links TRBV1 with TRBJ2-5, with D perhaps matching TRBD2 (5 bases). CDR1 and CDR2 from the germline V gene are NSQYPW and LRSPGD (reference sequence). Deletions cut 3 bases from V and 3 bases from J, with 7 bases between. The CDR3 loop spans 13 amino acids. The CDR3 here is CTCSAWVQDTQYF. The DNA read from the CDR3 is TGCACCTGCAGTGCCTGGGTACAAGAC.

This clone was seen a handful of times. Gene names follow the mouse nomenclature. The CDR3 DNA, read in part, is TGTGCCAGCAGCCAAGACTGGGGGGGCGCCCAAGAC. Translating gives CASSQDWGGAQD. The full CDR3 is CASSQDWGGAQDTQYF. The chain has TRBV5 and TRBJ2-5; TRBD2 aligns across 10 bases. The CDR3 goes on 4 residues after the read ends, and that part is filled in from the germline J gene. The V and J ends lost 0 bases and 2 bases, in that order; junction bases with no gene match: 2. The CDR3 loop spans 16 amino acids. The germline V gene encodes CDR1 LGHNA and CDR2 YNLKQL (reference sequence).

This clone was seen only a few times. These gene names are mouse names. The observed sequence ends 4 residues before the CDR3 terminus, with the missing tail filled in from the germline J gene. The chain employs TRBV13-3 and TRBJ2-3; 11 nucleotides align to TRBD2. The CDR3 has 16 amino acids. After removal of 3 bases from V and 0 bases from J, the junction contained 3 bases not matched to a gene. Per germline, CDR1 NNHDY and CDR2 SYVADS. CDR3 DNA (partial): TGTGCCAGCAGTGTCCGGGACTGGGGGAGTGCAGAA. Residues: CASSVRDWGSAE. The CDR3, in full, reads CASSVRDWGSAETLYF.

With respect to this clone: Gene names and germline refer to mouse. The CDR3 goes on 4 residues after the read ends, and that part is filled in from the germline J gene. This chain connects TRBV19 to TRBJ2-3; TRBD1 might be the D (7 bases). V was pared by 4 bases and J by 1 base, with 13 bases between. The CDR3 loop spans 15 amino acids. The V gene's germline CDR1 is FNHDT and CDR2 SITEND (reference sequence). This CDR3 is CASSLRGRGAETLYF. Incomplete CDR3 DNA: TGTGCCAGCAGTTTAAGGGGGCGAGGTGCAGAA.

Points on this clone: Germline and genes: mouse. The read comes to an end 4 residues before the CDR3 does, leaving the germline J gene to fill in the end. The chain links TRBV13-3 to TRBJ1-4, with 11 bases fitting TRBD1. CDR3 length: 14 residues. Germline V lookup: CDR1 NNHDY, CDR2 SYVADS. The part of the CDR3 DNA that was read is TGTGCCAGCAGGGGGACAGGGGGGGTCGAA. Residues: CASRGTGGVE. The entire CDR3 sequence reads CASRGTGGVERLFF.

On this clone: The translated DNA and TCRdb's protein are not identical at residue 16; the protein here was translated from the DNA. The gene names given are mouse names. The read finishes 3 residues shy of the CDR3 end, and the germline J gene is used to complete it. J is TRBJ1-6 and V is TRBV1, with 9 bases identical to TRBD1. TRBJ1-6 is an open reading frame, and its role is uncertain. The V gene end was trimmed by 2 bases and the J gene end by 0 bases; junction bases not matched to a gene: 8. The V gene's germline CDR1 is NSQYPW and CDR2 LRSPGD (reference sequence). The CDR3 loop spans 19 amino acids. Partial CDR3 DNA: TGCACCTGCAGTGCACCGGGACAGGGTTTTAATTCCTATAATTCGCCC. Translating it yields CTCSAPGQGFNSYNSP. The full CDR3 protein reads CTCSAPGQGFNSYNSPLYF.

Notes on this clone: These gene names are mouse names. Partial CDR3 DNA: TGTGCCAGCAGCCAGGGGTGGGTTTCCAACGAA. Translation gives CASSQGWVSNE. The entire CDR3 is CASSQGWVSNERLFF. The rearrangement joins TRBV13-3 to TRBJ1-4, with D maybe TRBD1 (6 bases). The read terminates 4 residues before the CDR3 end, so the remaining end is supplied by the germline J gene. V lost 5 bases to trimming and J lost 0 bases, with 11 bases between them. The CDR3 sequence is 15 residues long. From germline, CDR1 is NNHDY and CDR2 SYVADS.

In this sample, this clone turned up a few times. Mouse gene names and germline throughout. The read stops 4 residues short of the end of the CDR3; the missing end is completed from the germline J gene. Other nucleotide sequences from this sample produce the same CDR3. The rearrangement joins TRBV13-3 to TRBJ2-4; TRBD2 agrees at 8 bases. CDR1 and CDR2 (germline): NNHDY, SYVADS. The CDR3 totals 14 residues. CDR3 bases read: TGTGCCAGCAGTGATAGGGGGGGCGGAAAC. It translates to CASSDRGGGN. The entire CDR3 reads CASSDRGGGNTLYF.

This clone has a count of ten or more. Germline and genes here are mouse. The CDR3 end lies 4 residues beyond the end of the read and is filled in from the germline J gene. The chain combines TRBV13-3 with TRBJ2-7, with 10 positions matching TRBD2. The V gene's germline CDR1 is NNHDY and CDR2 SYVADS. This CDR3 is 16 amino acids long. The CDR3 loop is CASSDWAGGARYEQYF. CDR3 DNA (partial): TGTGCCAGCAGTGATTGGGCTGGGGGGGCGAGATAT.

In its sample, this clone was seen many times. Mouse gene names apply. The read halts 4 residues ahead of the CDR3 end, with the missing end drawn from the germline J gene. The chain joins TRBV13-3 to TRBJ2-1; D may be TRBD2 (7 bases). Germline values: CDR1 NNHDY, CDR2 SYVADS. This CDR3 is 15 amino acids long. CDR3 amino acids: CASSDEGGARAEQFF. Incomplete CDR3 DNA: TGTGCCAGCAGTGATGAGGGGGGCGCGAGAGCT.

Of note for this clone: Gene names denote mouse genes. CDR3 region: CTCSAETGDDTGQLYF. CDR3 DNA, as far as it was read: TGCACCTGCAGTGCAGAGACTGGGGACGACACCGGG. The chain employs TRBV1 and TRBJ2-2; TRBD2 agrees at 8 bases. The read falls 4 residues short of the CDR3 end, and the missing part is taken from the germline J gene. The CDR3 sequence is 16 residues long. J was trimmed by 3 bases and V by 0 bases; bases with no gene match: 3. Germline CDR1 reads NSQYPW; CDR2 reads LRSPGD (reference sequence).

This clone appeared a few times. TCRdb's protein sequence differs at residue 10 from the translated DNA; the protein presented here follows the DNA. Germline and genes: mouse. The observed sequence ends 3 residues before the CDR3 terminus, with the missing tail filled in from the germline J gene. The V and J genes are TRBV19 and TRBJ1-6, with D possibly TRBD1 on 6 matching bases. TRBJ1-6 is recorded as an ORF, its role being uncertain. The CDR3 is made up of 13 amino acids. Germline V lookup: CDR1 FNHDT, CDR2 SITEND (reference sequence). V was cut by 2 bases and J by 9 bases, with 9 bases left in between. CDR3 region: CASSMLGGSPLYF. Incomplete CDR3 DNA: TGTGCCAGCAGTATGTTAGGGGGTTCGCCC.

About this clone: Gene names are the mouse ones. The observed sequence ends 4 residues before the CDR3 terminus, with the missing tail filled in from the germline J gene. The genes are TRBV1 and TRBJ2-4; a weak D match, TRBD2 (6 bases). The CDR3 consists of 14 residues. Looked up from germline, CDR1 is NSQYPW and CDR2 is LRSPGD (reference sequence). Trimming shortened V by 5 bases and J by 1 base, and 10 bases separated the two germline ends. Incomplete CDR3 DNA: TGCACCTGCAGTCTCCGACTGGGTCAAAAC. Translation: CTCSLRLGQN. The full CDR3 protein reads CTCSLRLGQNTLYF. The full variable domain, with the rest looked up from reference TRBV1 and TRBJ2-4, is VTLLEQNPRWRLVPRGQAVNLRCILKNSQYPWMSWYQQDLQKQLQWLFTLRSPGDKEVKSLPGADYLATRVTDTELRLQVANMSQGRTLYCTCSLRLGQNTLYFGAGTRLSVL.

Regarding this clone: Gene names are mouse gene names. With the read ending 4 residues before the CDR3 end, the germline J gene is used to fill in that end. V usage is TRBV17 and J usage is TRBJ2-1; TRBD1 aligns across 7 bases. V trimming: 1 base; J trimming: 4 bases; junction bases outside the gene matches: 4. CDR3 length equals 15 residues. Germline CDR1 and CDR2: MNHDT and YYDKIL. The part of the CDR3 DNA that was read is TGTGCTAGCAGTAGAGGGCAGGGGGAGTATGCT. Encoded protein: CASSRGQGEYA. The whole CDR3 sequence reads CASSRGQGEYAEQFF.

Note on this clone: The gene names here belong to mouse. Read data end 4 residues before the CDR3 end; the end is taken from the germline J gene. This chain joins TRBV19 and TRBJ2-1; 7 bases line up with TRBD1. From germline, CDR1 is FNHDT and CDR2 SITEND (reference sequence). CDR3 size: 15 residues. With V trimmed by 5 bases and J by 3 bases, 8 bases remained unmatched. The CDR3 DNA, read in part, is TGTGCCAGCAGCCCTACCCGGGACAGCTATGCT. This gives the protein CASSPTRDSYA. The full CDR3 reads CASSPTRDSYAEQFF.

This clone came up a few times. Gene labels here are mouse ones. The CDR3 end lies 4 residues beyond the end of the read and is filled in from the germline J gene. The J gene is TRBJ2-5, the V gene TRBV13-2; TRBD2 agrees at 11 bases. The CDR3 length is 18 residues. Germline CDR1 NNHNN, CDR2 SYGAGS (reference sequence). The sequenced part of the CDR3 DNA is TGTGCCAGCGGTGATTACTGGGGGGGCTTCGATGGAAAAGAC. Protein sequence: CASGDYWGGFDGKD. The entire CDR3 reads CASGDYWGGFDGKDTQYF.

This clone was counted ten times or more. Gene names follow the mouse nomenclature. The read falls 4 residues short of the CDR3 end, and the missing part is taken from the germline J gene. This sequence joins TRBV13-3 and TRBJ2-1; D call uncertain. The CDR3 has 14 residues. The V gene's germline CDR1 is NNHDY and CDR2 SYVADS. Trimming stripped 1 base from V and 4 bases from J, with 9 bases between. CDR3 amino acids: CASSDLAEYAEQFF. CDR3 DNA (partial): TGTGCCAGCAGTGATCTGGCAGAGTATGCT.

With respect to this clone: Gene names denote mouse genes. The CDR3 extends 4 residues past the end of the read, so its final part is completed from the germline J gene. The gene calls are TRBV13-3 and TRBJ2-3, with unresolved D. V shed 3 bases and J shed 1 base, with 9 bases lying between them. CDR3 size: 14 residues. Looked up from germline, CDR1 is NNHDY and CDR2 is SYVADS. This CDR3 is CASSGQEGAETLYF. The covered CDR3 bases are TGTGCCAGCAGTGGTCAGGAGGGTGCAGAA.